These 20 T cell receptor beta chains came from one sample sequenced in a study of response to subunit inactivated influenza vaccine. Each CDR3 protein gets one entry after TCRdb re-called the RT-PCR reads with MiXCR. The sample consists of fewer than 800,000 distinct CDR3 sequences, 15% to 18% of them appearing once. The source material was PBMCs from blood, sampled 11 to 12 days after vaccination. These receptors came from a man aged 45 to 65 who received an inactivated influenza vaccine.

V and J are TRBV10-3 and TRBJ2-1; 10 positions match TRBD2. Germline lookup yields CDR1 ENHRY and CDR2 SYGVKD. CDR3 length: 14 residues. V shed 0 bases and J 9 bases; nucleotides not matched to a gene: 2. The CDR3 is CAISESSGRGEQFF. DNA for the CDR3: TGTGCCATCAGTGAGTCCAGCGGGAGGGGTGAGCAGTTCTTC.

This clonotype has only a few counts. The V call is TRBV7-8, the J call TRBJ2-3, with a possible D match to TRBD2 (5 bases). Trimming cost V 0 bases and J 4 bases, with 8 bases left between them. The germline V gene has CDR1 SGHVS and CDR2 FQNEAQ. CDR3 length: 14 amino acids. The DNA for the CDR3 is TGTGCCAGCAGCTTAGCGCGGGTGCCAGATACGCAGTATTTT. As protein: CASSLARVPDTQYF.

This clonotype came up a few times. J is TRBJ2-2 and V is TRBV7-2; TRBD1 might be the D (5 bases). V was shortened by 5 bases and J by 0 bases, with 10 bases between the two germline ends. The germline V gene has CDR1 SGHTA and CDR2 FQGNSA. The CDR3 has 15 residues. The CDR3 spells CASSRTKTNTGELFF. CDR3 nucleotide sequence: TGTGCCAGCAGCAGGACAAAAACGAACACCGGGGAGCTGTTTTTT. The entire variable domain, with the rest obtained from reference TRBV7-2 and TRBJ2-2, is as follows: GAGVSQSPSNKVTEKGKDVELRCDPISGHTALYWYRQSLGQGLEFLIYFQGNSAPDKSGLPSDRFSAERTGGSVSTLTIQRTQQEDSAVYLCASSRTKTNTGELFFGEGSRLTVL.

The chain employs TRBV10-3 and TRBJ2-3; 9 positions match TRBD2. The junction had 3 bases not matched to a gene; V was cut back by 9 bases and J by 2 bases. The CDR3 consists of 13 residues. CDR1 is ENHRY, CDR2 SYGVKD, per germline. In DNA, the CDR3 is TGTGCCATAGCGGGGGGCCTCACAGATACGCAGTATTTT. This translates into CAIAGGLTDTQYF.

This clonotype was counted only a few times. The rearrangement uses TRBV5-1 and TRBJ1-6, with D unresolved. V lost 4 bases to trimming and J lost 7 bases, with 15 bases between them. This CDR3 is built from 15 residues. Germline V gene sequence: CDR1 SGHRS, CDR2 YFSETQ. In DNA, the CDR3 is TGCGCCAGCAGCCTTACGATTATCGGAAATTCACCCCTCCACTTT. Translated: CASSLTIIGNSPLHF.

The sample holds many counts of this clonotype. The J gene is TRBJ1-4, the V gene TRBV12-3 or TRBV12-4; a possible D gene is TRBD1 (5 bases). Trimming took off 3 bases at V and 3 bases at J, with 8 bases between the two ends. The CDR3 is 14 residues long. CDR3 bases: TGTGCCAGCAGTTTGGGCAGGGCTAATGAAAAACTGTTTTTT. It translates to CASSLGRANEKLFF.

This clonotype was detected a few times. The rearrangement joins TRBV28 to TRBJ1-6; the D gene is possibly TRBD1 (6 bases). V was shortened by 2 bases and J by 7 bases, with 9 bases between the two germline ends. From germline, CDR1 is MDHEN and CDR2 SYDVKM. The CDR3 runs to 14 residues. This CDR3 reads CASSLRQENSPLHF. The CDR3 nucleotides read TGTGCCAGCAGTTTACGACAGGAAAATTCACCCCTCCACTTT.

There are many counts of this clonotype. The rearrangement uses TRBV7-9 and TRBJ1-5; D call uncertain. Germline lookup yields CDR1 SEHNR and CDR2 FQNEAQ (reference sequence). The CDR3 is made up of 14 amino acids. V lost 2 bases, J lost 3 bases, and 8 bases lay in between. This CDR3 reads CASSLTSDNQPQHF. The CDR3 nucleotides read TGTGCCAGCAGCTTAACCAGTGACAATCAGCCCCAGCATTTT.

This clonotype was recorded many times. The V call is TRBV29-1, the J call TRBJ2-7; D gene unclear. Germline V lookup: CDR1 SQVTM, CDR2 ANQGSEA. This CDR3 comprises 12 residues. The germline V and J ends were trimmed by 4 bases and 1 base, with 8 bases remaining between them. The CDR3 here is CSVGSASYEQYF. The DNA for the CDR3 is TGCAGCGTTGGTTCCGCTTCCTACGAGCAGTACTTC.

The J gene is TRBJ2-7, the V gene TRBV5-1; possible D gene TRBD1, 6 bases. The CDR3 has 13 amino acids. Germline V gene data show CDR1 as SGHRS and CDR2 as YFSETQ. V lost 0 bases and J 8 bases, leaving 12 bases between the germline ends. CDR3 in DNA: TGCGCCAGCAGCTTGGCACAGGGTTACAAGCAGTACTTC. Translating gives CASSLAQGYKQYF.

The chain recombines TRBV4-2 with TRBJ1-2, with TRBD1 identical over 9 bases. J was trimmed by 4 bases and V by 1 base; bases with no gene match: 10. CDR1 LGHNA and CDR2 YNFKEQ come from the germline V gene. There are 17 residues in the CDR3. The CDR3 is CASSQGVGQGLPYGYTF. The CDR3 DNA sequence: TGTGCCAGCAGCCAAGGAGTAGGACAGGGGCTCCCCTATGGCTACACCTTC.

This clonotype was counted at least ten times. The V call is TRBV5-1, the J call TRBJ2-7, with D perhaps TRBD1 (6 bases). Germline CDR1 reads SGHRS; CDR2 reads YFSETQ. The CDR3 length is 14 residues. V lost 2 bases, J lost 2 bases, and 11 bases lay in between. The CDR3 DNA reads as TGCGCCAGCAGCTTAGGGGACATTGCCTACGAGCAGTACTTC. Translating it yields CASSLGDIAYEQYF.

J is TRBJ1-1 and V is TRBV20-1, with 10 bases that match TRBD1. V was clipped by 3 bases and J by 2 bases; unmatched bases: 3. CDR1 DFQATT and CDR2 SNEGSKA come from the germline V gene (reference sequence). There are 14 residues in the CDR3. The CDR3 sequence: CSARPTGGNTEAFF. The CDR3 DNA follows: TGCAGTGCTAGGCCGACAGGGGGCAACACTGAAGCTTTCTTT.

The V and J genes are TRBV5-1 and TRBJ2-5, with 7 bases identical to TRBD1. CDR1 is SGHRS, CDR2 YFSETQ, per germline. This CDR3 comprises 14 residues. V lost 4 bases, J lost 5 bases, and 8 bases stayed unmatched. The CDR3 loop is CASSPDRQGETQYF. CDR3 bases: TGCGCCAGCAGCCCAGACCGACAGGGTGAGACCCAGTACTTC.

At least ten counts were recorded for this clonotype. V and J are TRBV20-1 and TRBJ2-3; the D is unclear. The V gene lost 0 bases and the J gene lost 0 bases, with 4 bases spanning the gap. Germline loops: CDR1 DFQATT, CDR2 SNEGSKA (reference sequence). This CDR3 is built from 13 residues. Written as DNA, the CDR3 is TGCAGTGCTAGAGAGGGCAGCACAGATACGCAGTATTTT. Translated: CSAREGSTDTQYF.

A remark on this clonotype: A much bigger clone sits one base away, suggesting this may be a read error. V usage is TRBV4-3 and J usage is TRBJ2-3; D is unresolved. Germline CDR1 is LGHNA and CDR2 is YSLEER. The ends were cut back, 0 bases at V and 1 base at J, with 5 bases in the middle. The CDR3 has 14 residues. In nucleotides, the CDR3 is TGCGCCAGCAGCCAAGATTGGGGCACAGATACGCAGTATTTT. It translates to CASSQDWGTDTQYF.

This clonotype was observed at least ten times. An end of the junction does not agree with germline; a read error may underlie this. As DNA, the CDR3 is TGTGCCAGCAGCTTGGGACAGGCGTCCTACGAGCAGTACTTC. As protein: CASSLGQASYEQYF. V usage is TRBV5-1 and J usage is TRBJ2-7, with 8 bases matching TRBD1. The CDR3 runs 14 residues. Germline V lookup: CDR1 SGHRS, CDR2 YFSETQ.

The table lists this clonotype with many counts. The CDR3 is CASSLPGSSYEQYF. Written as DNA, the CDR3 is TGTGCCAGCAGCTTACCCGGGAGTTCCTACGAGCAGTACTTC. The chain recombines TRBV7-9 with TRBJ2-7, with D possibly matching TRBD2 (6 bases). The CDR3 is 14 amino acids. Germline CDR1 and CDR2: SEHNR and FQNEAQ (reference sequence). V dropped 2 bases and J dropped 1 base, with 9 bases sitting between them.

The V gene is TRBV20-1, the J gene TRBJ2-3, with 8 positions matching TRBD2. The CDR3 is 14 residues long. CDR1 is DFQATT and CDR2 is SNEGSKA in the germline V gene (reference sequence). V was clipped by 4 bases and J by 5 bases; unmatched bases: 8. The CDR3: CSANPAGVGDTQYF. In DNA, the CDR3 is TGCAGTGCTAATCCAGCGGGAGTAGGAGATACGCAGTATTTT.

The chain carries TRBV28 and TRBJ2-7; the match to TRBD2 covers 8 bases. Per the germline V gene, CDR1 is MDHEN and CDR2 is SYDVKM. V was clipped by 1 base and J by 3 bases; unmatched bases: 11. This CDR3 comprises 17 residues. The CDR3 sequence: CASSLLYEREGHYEQYF. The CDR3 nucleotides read TGTGCCAGCAGTTTATTGTACGAACGGGAGGGCCACTACGAGCAGTACTTC.